This TCR beta chain comes out of a study of T cells in Graves' hyperthyroidism and ophthalmopathy. The study left out patients who had uncontrolled infection, other autoimmune disease, pregnancy or lactation. Clinical symptoms, serum thyroxine and TRAb, thyroid ultrasound and orbital computed tomography were used for the diagnoses. This CDR3 has 16 amino acids. Germline CDR1 and CDR2: DFQATT and SNEGSKA (reference sequence). V lost 5 bases and J lost 4; bases outside the gene matches: 11. This clonotype was recorded once. RNA transcripts gave rise to amplified TCR beta CDR3 regions. The study used the HTBI primer set for a first-round RT-PCR of the TCR CDR3. TCRdb ran MiXCR on the multiplex PCR reads and lists one entry per CDR3 protein. The table has some 600,000 distinct CDR3 sequences, about half seen once.

The source is a woman younger than 30 with Graves' hyperthyroidism. The sample taken for sequencing was peripheral blood or thyroid tissue (not recorded which). This rearrangement joins TRBV20-1 to TRBJ2-7; 13 nucleotides align to TRBD2. Here the CDR3 reads CSAATSGRAGSYEQYF. CDR3 nucleotides: TGCAGTGCTGCAACTAGCGGGAGGGCCGGTAGTTACGAGCAGTACTTC.